These 13 T cell receptor beta chains were all obtained from the same sample, sequenced in a study of T-cell memory formation after mild COVID-19. TCRdb passed the 5' RACE reads through MiXCR, listing each CDR3 protein once. The repertoire has more than 110,000 distinct CDR3 sequences, more than 13% of them found once; the top ten carry under 30%. Specimen: PBMCs or a T cell subset sorted from them (not recorded which). The receptors were gathered from an adult woman who had mild COVID-19 (a few samples of this study predate the infection). Cell type and time point are not known.

J is TRBJ1-1 and V is TRBV7-9; no clear D gene. Germline-derived CDR1 and CDR2 are SEHNR and FQNEAQ (reference sequence). This CDR3 is built from 14 residues. Trimming left V 1 base short and J 0 bases short, with 6 bases between. The CDR3 here is CASSLGSVNTEAFF. DNA for the CDR3: TGTGCCAGCAGCTTAGGTTCCGTGAACACTGAAGCTTTCTTT.

This clonotype was seen a handful of times. The chain joins TRBV4-1 to TRBJ1-2; D perhaps matches TRBD1 (6 bases). CDR1 is MGHRA, CDR2 YSYEKL, per germline. CDR3 length equals 14 residues. V lost 2 bases and J lost 4, with 11 bases in between. CDR3 nucleotides: TGCGCCAGCAGCCAATCTGACAGGTCCTATGGCTACACCTTC. It is translated as CASSQSDRSYGYTF.

This clonotype turned up a few times. This chain joins TRBV20-1 and TRBJ2-7, with 8 bases matching TRBD2. CDR3 length equals 15 residues. Per the germline V gene, CDR1 is DFQATT and CDR2 is SNEGSKA (reference sequence). The V segment lost 0 bases and the J segment 0 bases; nucleotides outside the gene matches: 4. As DNA, the CDR3 is TGCAGTGCTAGAGATTGGGCGGGGGGCTCCTACGAGCAGTACTTC. Its protein product is CSARDWAGGSYEQYF.

This clonotype has a handful of counts. The rearrangement uses TRBV6-2 or TRBV6-3 and TRBJ2-7; no definite D call. V was trimmed by 2 bases and J by 5 bases, leaving 4 bases between them. Per germline, CDR1 MNHEY and CDR2 SVGEGT. The CDR3 has 11 amino acids. The DNA for the CDR3 is TGTGCCAGCAGTTACGGCGACGAGCAGTACTTC. This encodes CASSYGDEQYF.

This clonotype was counted a few times. This chain uses TRBV7-9 with TRBJ2-5; D gene uncertain. Trimming cost V 2 bases and J 1 base, with 11 bases left between them. Germline V CDR1 and CDR2: SEHNR, FQNEAQ (reference sequence). The CDR3 has 15 amino acids. The CDR3 reads CASSLRANLQETQYF. In DNA form, the CDR3 reads TGTGCCAGCAGCTTAAGGGCAAATCTCCAAGAGACCCAGTACTTC.

The rearrangement joins TRBV12-3 or TRBV12-4 to TRBJ2-7; 10 bases fit TRBD2. V lost 6 bases and J lost 2; bases outside the gene matches: 10. CDR3 length: 16 residues. CDR3 coding DNA: TGTGCCAGCAGGTCGTCCGGACTAGCGGACCCCTACGAGCAGTACTTC. Protein sequence: CASRSSGLADPYEQYF.

This clonotype was detected a few times. The chain combines TRBV20-1 with TRBJ2-1; the D gene is possibly TRBD2 (6 bases). CDR1 is DFQATT and CDR2 is SNEGSKA in the germline V gene (reference sequence). V was shortened by 6 bases and J by 12 bases, with 27 bases between the two germline ends. The CDR3 is 15 amino acids. DNA of the CDR3: TGCAGTGCCCGGATAATGGGGGTGGGCTTCGGGGGGCAGTTCTTC. This translates into CSARIMGVGFGGQFF.

This clonotype was seen a few times. The V gene is TRBV18, the J gene TRBJ1-5, with D perhaps TRBD1 (5 bases). Germline assignment: CDR1 KGHSH and CDR2 LQKENI. This CDR3 spans 14 amino acids. V lost 2 bases and J lost 6, with 11 bases in between. The chain's CDR3 is CASSPAGGIQPQHF. CDR3 in DNA: TGTGCCAGCTCACCAGCGGGGGGTATTCAGCCCCAGCATTTT.

This clonotype came up a few times. V and J are TRBV4-1 and TRBJ1-2; weak D call: TRBD1 (6 bases). The CDR3 has 15 residues. Germline loops: CDR1 MGHRA, CDR2 YSYEKL. Trimming removed 0 bases at V and 8 bases at J, with 16 bases between. The CDR3 loop is CASSQDSDRGYGYTF. The CDR3, as DNA: TGCGCCAGCAGCCAAGATTCTGATAGGGGGTACGGCTACACCTTC.

This clonotype was found a few times. J is TRBJ2-1 and V is TRBV7-9; 10 nucleotides line up with TRBD2. Trimming cost V 2 bases and J 8 bases; bases outside gene matches: 6. The CDR3 is made up of 15 amino acids. Germline-derived CDR1 and CDR2 are SEHNR and FQNEAQ (reference sequence). The CDR3 here is CASSLNLAGAHEQFF. CDR3 sequence (DNA): TGTGCCAGCAGCTTAAATCTAGCGGGAGCCCATGAGCAGTTCTTC.

The CDR3 bases are TGCAGCGCAGCAGGACAGTCCTACGAGCAGTACTTC. Protein sequence: CSAAGQSYEQYF. This chain joins TRBV29-1 and TRBJ2-7, with a weak D call TRBD1 (6 bases). V gave up 7 bases and J gave up 1 base, with 11 bases separating them. The CDR3 is made up of 12 amino acids. Per germline, CDR1 SQVTM and CDR2 ANQGSEA.

The chain recombines TRBV3-1 with TRBJ1-4; a possible D gene is TRBD1 (5 bases). CDR1 is LGHDT and CDR2 is YNNKEL in the germline V gene (reference sequence). CDR3 length equals 17 residues. V was trimmed by 11 bases and J by 8 bases, leaving 30 bases between them. The CDR3 DNA reads TGTGCCGCCAGCACGACGGGCGGGACCGACTTAGCCGAAAAACTGTTTTTT. Its translation is CAASTTGGTDLAEKLFF. The entire variable domain, with the rest obtained from reference TRBV3-1 and TRBJ1-4, is as follows: DTAVSQTPKYLVTQMGNDKSIKCEQNLGHDTMYWYKQDSKKFLKIMFSYNNKELIINETVPNRFSPKSPDKAHLNLHINSLELGDSAVYFCAASTTGGTDLAEKLFFGSGTQLSVL.

V and J are TRBV5-1 and TRBJ2-7; D is undetermined. The CDR3 consists of 14 residues. Trimming cost V 0 bases and J 2 bases, with 9 bases left between them. The germline V gene has CDR1 SGHRS and CDR2 YFSETQ. The CDR3 is CASSLGQTTYEQYF. DNA of the CDR3: TGCGCCAGCAGCTTGGGGCAGACGACCTACGAGCAGTACTTC.